This TCR beta chain appears in the sequencing data of a study of OX40 agonist ivuxolimab in advanced cancers. Study information: The study enrolled dose-escalation patients with hepatocellular carcinoma, melanoma, renal cell or head and neck cancer. Study outcomes and limitations: By week 6 at 0.1 to 3.0 mg/kg, blood CD4+ and CD8+ T cells had expanded clonally. Averaging showed that CD8+ T cells had more expanded clones than CD4+ did.

Concerning this clone itself: Its specificity is not known.

Germline values: CDR1 MNHNS, CDR2 SASEGT. Trimming took off 3 bases at V and 2 bases at J, with 10 bases between the two ends. The CDR3 contains 14 residues. The assay was immunoSEQ multiplex PCR, and TCRdb's table has in-frame clones only and misses some. Among some 97,000 clones listed, approximately 90% were seen once. Specimen: CD4+ or CD8+ T cells sorted from blood, collected in a trial of the OX40 agonist ivuxolimab. The source of this sequence is an adult with an advanced solid tumor such as melanoma, head and neck, liver or kidney cancer. The chain recombines TRBV6-1 with TRBJ1-2; D not resolved. The CDR3 DNA reads as TGTGCCAGCAGTGAGGAGTTTGGCAACTATGGCTACACCTTC. Its translation is CASSEEFGNYGYTF.